This TCR beta chain was documented in a study of vaccination and CD4 T cells after COVID-19. For the study at large: Four females and six males made up the convalescents, two of whom were Hispanic.

Cultured CD4+ T-cell DNA underwent Oncomine TCR Beta short-read sequencing. Researchers extracted genomic DNA from CD4+ T cells that had been cultured. One entry per CDR3 protein results from TCRdb running MiXCR on the PCR reads. The sample records roughly 6,600 distinct CDR3 sequences, around 20% being singletons. By proportion, this clonotype is medium-sized. The antigen remains unidentified. Per germline, CDR1 LNHNV and CDR2 YYDKDF (reference sequence). Deletions cut 1 base from V and 6 bases from J, with 19 bases between. The length of the CDR3 is 16 residues. As to treatment: approximately 9-day PBMC culture with coronavirus spike peptide pools or control peptides (ViraFEST assay).

The source of this sequence is a human donor who had recovered from COVID-19. Sequencing was performed on CD4+ T cells from blood, cultured in vitro, taken after SARS-CoV-2 vaccination. The V and J genes are TRBV15 and TRBJ2-7; tentatively, D is TRBD1 (7 bases). As DNA, the CDR3 is TGTGCCACCAGCAGAGCGGCCGTCAGGGGGGCTTCCGAGCAGTACTTC. Protein sequence: CATSRAAVRGASEQYF.